This T cell receptor (beta chain) was documented in a study of cytomegalovirus exposure and HLA in healthy donors. Of note for this clone: Antigen: not known.

From germline, CDR1 is SGHTA and CDR2 FQGTGA. Losses at the gene ends were 6 bases for V and 4 bases for J; bases not matched to a gene: 4. The CDR3 contains 13 residues. The study's findings and limits: Earlier findings revealed that most TCR beta V segments proved productive either about 90% or about 30% of the time.

It was with 60 Vbeta and 13 Jbeta primers that the PCR ran. The assay was immunoSEQ multiplex PCR, and TCRdb's table has in-frame clones only and misses some. The data show 100,000 to 150,000 clones, approximately 80% seen once. This receptor was obtained from a woman between 55 and 75 years old in good health and CMV-seronegative. V usage is TRBV7-3 and J usage is TRBJ1-1; TRBD1 matches at 8 bases. Sequencing was performed on PBMCs. This CDR3 is CASRDREFTEAFF. CDR3 DNA: TGTGCCAGCAGGGACAGGGAGTTCACTGAAGCTTTCTTT. The full variable domain, completed using reference TRBV7-3 and TRBJ1-1, is GAGVSQTPSNKVTEKGKYVELRCDPISGHTALYWYRQSLGQGPEFLIYFQGTGAADDSGLPNDRFFAVRPEGSVSTLKIQRTERGDSAVYLCASRDREFTEAFFGQGTRLTVV.